This T cell receptor (beta chain) was sequenced in a study of cytomegalovirus exposure and HLA in healthy donors. About the study: Among approximately 400 genotyped donors, 65% to 90% fell in the Caucasian-associated ancestry cluster.

Trimming took off 4 bases at V and 2 bases at J, with 12 bases between the two ends. The CDR3 length is 14 residues. Per germline, CDR1 LNHDA and CDR2 SQIVND (reference sequence). Vbeta (60) and Jbeta (13) primers were used in the PCR. The table came from immunoSEQ multiplex PCR; TCRdb's copy has only in-frame clones and leaves some out. The sample records approximately 160,000 clones, roughly 85% being singletons. This chain uses TRBV19 with TRBJ2-7; D remains unclear. Sequences were obtained from PBMCs. The receptor comes from a male donor in good health and CMV-seronegative. As DNA, the CDR3 is TGTGCCAGTAGTAAGGCCCGAGACACCTACGAGCAGTACTTC. It specifies CASSKARDTYEQYF. Together with reference TRBV19 and TRBJ2-7, the CDR3 gives the full variable domain: DGGITQSPKYLFRKEGQNVTLSCEQNLNHDAMYWYRQDPGQGLRLIYYSQIVNDFQKGDIAEGYSVSREKKESFPLTVTSAQKNPTAFYLCASSKARDTYEQYFGPGTRLTVT.